The 12 T cell receptor beta chains reported below all come from one sample, sequenced in a study of blood T cells in healthy people across ages. The authors ran a second PCR of about 6 to 11 cycles using a sample-barcoded 5' primer and a J-beta primer mix. MiXCR was run by TCRdb on the 5' RACE reads, yielding one entry per CDR3 protein. The data contain 450,000 to 650,000 distinct CDR3 sequences, more than 20% of them singletons. The sample was also linked to a second study, of T cells of mothers and their children.

Input material: blood. The origin of the receptors is a boy between 10 and 17 years old in good health.

The genes are TRBV30 and TRBJ1-1; D might be TRBD1 (5 bases). V gave up 2 bases and J gave up 1 base, with 11 bases separating them. The CDR3 has 14 residues. Germline CDR1 and CDR2: GTSNPN and SVGIG (reference sequence). CDR3 in amino acids: CAWSLPGWNTEAFF. The CDR3 bases are TGTGCCTGGAGTCTTCCAGGGTGGAACACTGAAGCTTTCTTT.

V usage is TRBV5-1 and J usage is TRBJ2-5; TRBD2 matches 15 bases. The CDR3 has 16 residues. J gave up 2 bases and V 5 bases, and 4 bases lay outside the gene matches. The germline CDR1 and CDR2 sequences are SGHRS and YFSETQ. CDR3 region: CASRQGLAGGQETQYF. In DNA form, the CDR3 reads TGCGCCAGCAGGCAGGGACTAGCGGGGGGTCAAGAGACCCAGTACTTC.

This clonotype was counted a few times. The CDR3 region has the DNA TGTGCCAGCAGTTACTCGGAACTAGCGGGAGGTACGGTAGATACGCAGTATTTT. This gives the protein CASSYSELAGGTVDTQYF. The chain combines TRBV6-2 or TRBV6-3 with TRBJ2-3, with 12 bases matching TRBD2. With V trimmed by 0 bases and J by 5 bases, 9 bases remained unmatched. Germline values: CDR1 MNHEY, CDR2 SVGEGT. CDR3 size: 18 residues.

The V call is TRBV15, the J call TRBJ2-5, with no clear D. The CDR3 is 12 amino acids. V was pared by 6 bases and J by 4 bases, with 9 bases between. Germline CDR1 reads LNHNV; CDR2 reads YYDKDF (reference sequence). The CDR3 DNA reads as TGTGCCACCAGTTTGCTTAGAGAGACCCAGTACTTC. Its translation is CATSLLRETQYF.

This clonotype turned up a few times. CDR3 loop: CASGDLADTQYF. CDR3 DNA: TGTGCCAGCGGAGATTTGGCAGATACGCAGTATTTT. The rearrangement links TRBV7-9 to TRBJ2-3, with D unclear. CDR3 size: 12 residues. Trimming left V 8 bases short and J 4 bases short, with 10 bases between. The germline V gene encodes CDR1 SEHNR and CDR2 FQNEAQ (reference sequence).

This clonotype was seen a handful of times. The rearrangement joins TRBV10-3 to TRBJ1-4; no clear D. CDR3 length: 13 amino acids. CDR1 ENHRY and CDR2 SYGVKD come from the germline V gene. Between the trimmed V and J ends, which lost 0 bases and 8 bases, there was a span of 7 bases. The CDR3 bases are TGTGCCATCAGTGAGTCCCCCAGGGAAAAACTGTTTTTT. Protein sequence: CAISESPREKLFF.

This chain connects TRBV7-9 to TRBJ2-1, with 13 nucleotides matching TRBD2. V shed 7 bases, J shed 9 bases, and the junction held 6 bases outside the gene matches. The CDR3 is 14 residues long. Germline loops: CDR1 SEHNR, CDR2 FQNEAQ (reference sequence). CDR3 protein: CASIPGLAGSEQFF. CDR3 nucleotides: TGTGCCAGCATACCGGGACTAGCGGGATCTGAGCAGTTCTTC.

This chain connects TRBV20-1 to TRBJ2-7, with TRBD1 matching over 11 bases. The junction had 7 bases not matched to a gene; V was cut back by 6 bases and J by 6 bases. Germline assignment: CDR1 DFQATT and CDR2 SNEGSKA (reference sequence). The CDR3 has 13 residues. The CDR3 sequence is CSAPGQGAFEQYF. The CDR3 DNA follows: TGCAGTGCCCCAGGACAGGGGGCGTTCGAGCAGTACTTC.

This clonotype was found a few times. The chain couples TRBV9 to TRBJ2-7; a weak D match, TRBD2 (5 bases). V was clipped by 0 bases and J by 1 base, with 14 bases between them. CDR3 size: 16 residues. CDR1 SGDLS and CDR2 YYNGEE come from the germline V gene. The CDR3 spells CASSVGSTGISYEQYF. The CDR3 nucleotides are TGTGCCAGCAGCGTAGGTTCGACGGGAATTTCCTACGAGCAGTACTTC.

This clonotype was observed at least ten times. This chain uses TRBV18 with TRBJ1-5; D not resolved. CDR3 size: 13 residues. CDR1 is KGHSH, CDR2 LQKENI, per germline. V was shortened by 1 base and J by 4 bases, with 5 bases between the two germline ends. The CDR3 DNA sequence: TGTGCCAGCTCACCACAGGATAATCAGCCCCAGCATTTT. Translation: CASSPQDNQPQHF.

V is TRBV10-3 and J is TRBJ2-5; no definite D call. V lost 2 bases and J lost 0, with 7 bases in between. The CDR3 extends over 14 amino acids. The germline V gene has CDR1 ENHRY and CDR2 SYGVKD. Here the CDR3 reads CAISEGENQETQYF. The CDR3 DNA is TGTGCCATCAGTGAGGGGGAAAACCAAGAGACCCAGTACTTC.

This chain joins TRBV3-1 and TRBJ2-5; D gene unclear. This CDR3 spans 16 amino acids. Per germline, CDR1 LGHDT and CDR2 YNNKEL (reference sequence). V lost 1 base and J 3 bases, leaving 15 bases between the germline ends. The CDR3 DNA follows: TGTGCCAGCAGCCAAGGACTTTTGTACAGAGAAGAGACCCAGTACTTC. Amino acids: CASSQGLLYREETQYF.